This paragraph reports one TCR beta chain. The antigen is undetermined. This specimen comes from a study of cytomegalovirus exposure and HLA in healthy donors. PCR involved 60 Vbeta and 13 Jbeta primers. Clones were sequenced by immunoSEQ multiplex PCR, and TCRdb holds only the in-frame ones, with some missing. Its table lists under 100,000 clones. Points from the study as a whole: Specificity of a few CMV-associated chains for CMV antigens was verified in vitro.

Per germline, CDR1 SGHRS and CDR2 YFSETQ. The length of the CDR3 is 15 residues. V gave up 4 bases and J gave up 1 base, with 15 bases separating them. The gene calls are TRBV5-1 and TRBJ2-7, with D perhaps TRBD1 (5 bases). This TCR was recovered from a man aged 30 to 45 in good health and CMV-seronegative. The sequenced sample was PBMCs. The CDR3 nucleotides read TGCGCCAGCAGCCCATCAGGGCACTCGTCCTACGAGCAGTACTTC. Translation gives CASSPSGHSSYEQYF.